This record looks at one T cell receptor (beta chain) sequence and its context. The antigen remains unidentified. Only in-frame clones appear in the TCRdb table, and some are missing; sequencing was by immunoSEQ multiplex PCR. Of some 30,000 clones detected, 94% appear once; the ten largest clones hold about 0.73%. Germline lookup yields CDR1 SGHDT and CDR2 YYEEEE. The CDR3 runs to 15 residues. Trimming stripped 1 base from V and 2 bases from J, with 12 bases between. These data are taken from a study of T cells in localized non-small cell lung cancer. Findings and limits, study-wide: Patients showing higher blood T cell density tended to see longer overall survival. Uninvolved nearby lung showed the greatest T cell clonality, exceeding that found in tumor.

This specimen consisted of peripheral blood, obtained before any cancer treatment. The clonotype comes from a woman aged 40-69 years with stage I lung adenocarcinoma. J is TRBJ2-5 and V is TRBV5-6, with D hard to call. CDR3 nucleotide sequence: TGTGCCAGCAGCTTGTGGTCTCCGGGTCAAGAGACCCAGTACTTC. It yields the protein CASSLWSPGQETQYF.